The next 18 T cell receptor beta chains were all read from a single sample in a study of siplizumab effects on memory and regulatory T cells. Sequencing used immunoSEQ multiplex PCR; TCRdb keeps in-frame clones, though not all of them. Among tens of thousands of clones listed, over 95% were seen once. Sequencing was performed on naive CD4+ T cells sorted from blood. The source is a human donor in good health.

The rearrangement joins TRBV29-1 to TRBJ1-6, with 9 positions matching TRBD1. V shed 7 bases and J 5 bases; nucleotides not matched to a gene: 3. The CDR3 has 13 amino acids. Germline values: CDR1 SQVTM, CDR2 ANQGSEA. CDR3 sequence (DNA): TGCAGCGGCCGGGACAGGGATAATTCACCCCTCCACTTT. It translates to CSGRDRDNSPLHF.

This sequence joins TRBV28 and TRBJ1-5; tentative D call: TRBD1 (5 bases). The CDR3 length is 14 residues. The ends were cut back, 6 bases at V and 5 bases at J, with 14 bases in the middle. CDR1 and CDR2 (germline): MDHEN, SYDVKM. DNA for the CDR3: TGTGCCAGCAGAGACATGGGGGACCATCAGCCCCAGCATTTT. It is translated as CASRDMGDHQPQHF.

The chain joins TRBV5-1 to TRBJ2-7; maybe TRBD2 (5 bases). The CDR3 consists of 15 residues. Trimming shortened V by 0 bases and J by 0 bases, and 10 bases separated the two germline ends. Germline assignment: CDR1 SGHRS and CDR2 YFSETQ. CDR3 sequence reads: CASSLVGASSYEQYF. CDR3 in DNA: TGCGCCAGCAGCTTGGTGGGAGCAAGCTCCTACGAGCAGTACTTC.

This clone was detected once. J is TRBJ1-2 and V is TRBV5-5; D gene ambiguous. The CDR3 length is 13 residues. The germline V gene encodes CDR1 SGHKS and CDR2 YYEKEE (reference sequence). Trimming cost V 0 bases and J 4 bases, with 7 bases left between them. CDR3 sequence reads: CASSLAPGYGYTF. The CDR3 bases are TGTGCCAGCAGCTTGGCTCCTGGCTATGGCTACACCTTC.

The chain employs TRBV10-3 and TRBJ2-7; D could derive from TRBD1 or TRBD2 (5 bases each). The germline V gene encodes CDR1 ENHRY and CDR2 SYGVKD. The CDR3 contains 15 residues. V gave up 3 bases and J gave up 6 bases, with 18 bases separating them. The CDR3 loop reads CAISDLNGARSEQYF. CDR3 DNA: TGTGCCATCAGTGATTTGAACGGGGCCCGAAGCGAGCAGTACTTC.

This clone was observed a single time. The gene calls are TRBV7-9 and TRBJ2-1; the D gene is possibly TRBD2 (5 bases). The V and J ends lost 1 base and 0 bases respectively, with 7 bases between them. Germline CDR1 and CDR2: SEHNR and FQNEAQ (reference sequence). The CDR3 extends over 15 amino acids. DNA of the CDR3: TGTGCCAGCAGCTTAGGAGCGGCCTCCTACAATGAGCAGTTCTTC. As protein: CASSLGAASYNEQFF.

The chain links TRBV2 to TRBJ2-7, with D maybe TRBD1 (5 bases). Germline CDR1 SNHLY, CDR2 FYNNEI. Trimming stripped 6 bases from V and 4 bases from J, with 16 bases between. There are 14 residues in the CDR3. The CDR3 protein is CASREASTAYEQYF. The CDR3 DNA follows: TGTGCCAGCAGAGAGGCTTCGACAGCGTACGAGCAGTACTTC.

The genes are TRBV7-2 and TRBJ2-2; no definite D call. V lost 5 bases to trimming and J lost 5 bases, with 12 bases between them. The CDR3 is 14 residues long. CDR1 is SGHTA, CDR2 FQGNSA, per germline. CDR3 protein: CASSHGFFTGELFF. For the CDR3, the DNA is TGTGCCAGCAGCCATGGGTTTTTTACCGGGGAGCTGTTTTTT.

The chain recombines TRBV7-2 with TRBJ2-1, with D possibly being TRBD1 (5 bases). Looked up from germline, CDR1 is SGHTA and CDR2 is FQGNSA. This CDR3 comprises 15 residues. V lost 0 bases and J 6 bases, leaving 12 bases between the germline ends. The CDR3 DNA reads TGTGCCAGCAGCTTAGCTACTGGGGCGGTCAATGAGCAGTTCTTC. Translation gives CASSLATGAVNEQFF.

The chain carries TRBV9 and TRBJ2-3; D tentatively reads TRBD1 or TRBD2 (5 bases each). CDR1 is SGDLS, CDR2 YYNGEE, per germline. Trimming stripped 0 bases from V and 4 bases from J, with 9 bases between. This CDR3 is built from 14 residues. The CDR3 spells CASSVGWGPDTQYF. In DNA, the CDR3 is TGTGCCAGCAGCGTAGGGTGGGGACCAGATACGCAGTATTTT.

CDR3 sequence: CASNGRARHSPLHF. CDR3 DNA: TGTGCCAGCAACGGCAGAGCTCGGCATTCACCCCTCCACTTT. The V gene is TRBV27, the J gene TRBJ1-6; unclear D gene. The CDR3 covers 14 residues. In germline, CDR1 is MNHEY, CDR2 SMNVEV (reference sequence). Trimming removed 7 bases at V and 8 bases at J, with 15 bases between.

The chain recombines TRBV11-2 with TRBJ1-1, with D hard to call. This CDR3 is built from 13 residues. Per the germline V gene, CDR1 is SGHAT and CDR2 is FQNNGV. The ends were cut back, 0 bases at V and 2 bases at J, with 4 bases in the middle. CDR3 region: CASSLDINTEAFF. CDR3 in DNA: TGTGCCAGCAGCTTAGACATTAACACTGAAGCTTTCTTT.

In its sample, this clone was seen once. The CDR3 DNA follows: TGTGCCAGCAGTCGGACAGTTCCAGAGACCCAGTACTTC. Translating it yields CASSRTVPETQYF. This chain uses TRBV28 with TRBJ2-5; D perhaps matches TRBD1 (6 bases). Per the germline V gene, CDR1 is MDHEN and CDR2 is SYDVKM. This CDR3 is built from 13 residues. The V and J ends lost 5 bases and 4 bases respectively, with 11 bases between them.

This chain uses TRBV11-3 with TRBJ2-5; TRBD1 agrees at 10 bases. Trimming took 5 bases from V and 4 from J; bases not matched to a gene: 7. CDR1 and CDR2 (germline): SGHNT, YENEEA. The CDR3 loop spans 15 amino acids. The CDR3 DNA follows: TGTGCCAGCAGCCTCGGGACAGGGGAGGGAGAGACCCAGTACTTC. Translating gives CASSLGTGEGETQYF.

The V and J genes are TRBV12-5 and TRBJ2-2, with 11 bases lining up with TRBD2. With 7 bases clipped from V and 3 bases from J, the junction kept 4 bases outside the gene matches. Germline V gene sequence: CDR1 LGHNT, CDR2 FRNRAP. There are 15 residues in the CDR3. The CDR3 DNA is TGTGCTAGTGCCAAACTAGCGGGGGACACCGGGGAGCTGTTTTTT. As protein: CASAKLAGDTGELFF. The entire variable domain, with the rest obtained from reference TRBV12-5 and TRBJ2-2, is as follows: DARVTQTPRHKVTEMGQEVTMRCQPILGHNTVFWYRQTMMQGLELLAYFRNRAPLDDSGMPKDRFSAEMPDATLATLKIQPSEPRDSAVYFCASAKLAGDTGELFFGEGSRLTVL.

V is TRBV29-1 and J is TRBJ2-7, with TRBD1 as a possible D gene (5 bases). Germline values: CDR1 SQVTM, CDR2 ANQGSEA. Trimming stripped 4 bases from V and 2 bases from J, with 15 bases between. The CDR3 covers 14 residues. CDR3 in amino acids: CSVGAGLPPYEQYF. The CDR3 DNA sequence: TGCAGCGTTGGGGCAGGGTTGCCACCCTACGAGCAGTACTTC.

The chain uses TRBV15 and TRBJ2-7; 7 bases are shared with TRBD1. The germline V gene has CDR1 LNHNV and CDR2 YYDKDF (reference sequence). V was clipped by 6 bases and J by 2 bases; unmatched bases: 7. CDR3 length: 14 amino acids. The CDR3 DNA sequence: TGTGCCACCAGGCCCGGGACAGAGACCTACGAGCAGTACTTC. It translates to CATRPGTETYEQYF.

As regards this clone: A junction boundary mismatches the germline segment, possibly from a read error. The same CDR3 arises from other DNA sequences in this sample as well. The V call is TRBV18, the J call TRBJ1-1; TRBD1 aligns across 9 bases. The germline V gene has CDR1 KGHSH and CDR2 LQKENI. This CDR3 has 15 residues. CDR3 sequence: CASSLGQGMNTEAFF. CDR3 bases: TGTGCCAGCTCACTGGGACAGGGAATGAATACTGAAGCTTTCTTT. The full variable domain, its missing parts supplied by reference TRBV18 and TRBJ1-1, is NAGVMQNPRHLVRRRGQEARLRCSPMKGHSHVYWYRQLPEEGLKFMVYLQKENIIDESGMPKERFSAEFPKEGPSILRIQQVVRGDSAAYFCASSLGQGMNTEAFFGQGTRLTVV.